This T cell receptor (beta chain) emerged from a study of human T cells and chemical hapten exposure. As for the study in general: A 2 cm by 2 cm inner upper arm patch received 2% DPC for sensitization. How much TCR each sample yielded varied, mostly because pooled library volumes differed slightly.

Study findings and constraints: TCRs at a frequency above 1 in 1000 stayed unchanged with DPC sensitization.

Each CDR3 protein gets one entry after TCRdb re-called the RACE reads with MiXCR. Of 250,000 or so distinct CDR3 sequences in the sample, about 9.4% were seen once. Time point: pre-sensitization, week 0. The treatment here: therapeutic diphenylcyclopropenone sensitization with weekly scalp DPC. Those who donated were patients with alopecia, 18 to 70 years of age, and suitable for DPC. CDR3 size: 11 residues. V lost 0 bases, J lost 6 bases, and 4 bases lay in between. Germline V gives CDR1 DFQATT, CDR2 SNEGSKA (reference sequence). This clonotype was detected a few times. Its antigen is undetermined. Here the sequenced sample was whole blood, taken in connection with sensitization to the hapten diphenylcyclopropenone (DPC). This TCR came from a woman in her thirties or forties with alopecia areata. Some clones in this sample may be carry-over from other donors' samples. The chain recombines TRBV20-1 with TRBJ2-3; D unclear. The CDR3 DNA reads TGCAGTGCTAGAGATTGGGATACGCAGTATTTT. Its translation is CSARDWDTQYF.